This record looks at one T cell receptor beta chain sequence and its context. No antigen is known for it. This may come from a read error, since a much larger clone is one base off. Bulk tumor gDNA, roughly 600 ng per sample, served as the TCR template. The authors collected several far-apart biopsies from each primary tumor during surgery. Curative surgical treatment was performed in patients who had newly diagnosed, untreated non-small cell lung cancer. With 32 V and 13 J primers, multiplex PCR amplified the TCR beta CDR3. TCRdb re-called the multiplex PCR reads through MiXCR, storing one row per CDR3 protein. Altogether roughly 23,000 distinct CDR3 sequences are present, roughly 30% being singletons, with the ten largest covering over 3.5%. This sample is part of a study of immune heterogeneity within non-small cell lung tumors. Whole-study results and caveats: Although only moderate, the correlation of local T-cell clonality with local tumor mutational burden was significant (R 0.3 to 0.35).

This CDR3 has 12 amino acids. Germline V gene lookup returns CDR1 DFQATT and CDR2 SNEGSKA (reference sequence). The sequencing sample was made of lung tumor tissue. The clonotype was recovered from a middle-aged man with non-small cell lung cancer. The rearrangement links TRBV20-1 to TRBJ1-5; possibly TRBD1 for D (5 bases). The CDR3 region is CSARGGDQTQHF. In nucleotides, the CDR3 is TGCAGTGCTAGGGGAGGGGATCAGACCCAGCATTTT.